This entry lists 31 T cell receptor beta chains sequenced from one sample in a study of T cells after yellow fever vaccination. MiXCR, applied by TCRdb to the 5' RACE reads, yields one record per CDR3 protein. The table lists some 250,000 distinct CDR3 sequences, 3.6% of them singletons, with around 19% in the top ten. The sequences come from PBMCs, collected 15 days after the yellow fever booster vaccination. These receptors came from a man between 18 and 35 years old who received the YFV17D yellow fever vaccine.

This clonotype has ten or more counts. The gene calls are TRBV7-9 and TRBJ2-5; tentative D call: TRBD2 (6 bases). Trimming stripped 8 bases from V and 3 bases from J, with 7 bases between. Germline-derived CDR1 and CDR2 are SEHNR and FQNEAQ (reference sequence). The CDR3 has 11 residues. In DNA, the CDR3 is TGTGCCAGCCGACTAGAAGAGACCCAGTACTTC. It is translated as CASRLEETQYF.

This clonotype was seen many times. The chain links TRBV20-1 to TRBJ2-5; TRBD2 matches at 12 bases. The CDR3 runs to 15 residues. Germline V gene data show CDR1 as DFQATT and CDR2 as SNEGSKA (reference sequence). J was trimmed by 0 bases and V by 6 bases; bases with no gene match: 5. The CDR3 sequence: CSARRLAGDQETQYF. The DNA of the CDR3 is TGCAGTGCGCGAAGACTAGCGGGGGACCAAGAGACCCAGTACTTC.

This clonotype showed up many times. The chain combines TRBV30 with TRBJ2-1, with 10 bases matching TRBD2. Germline V gene sequence: CDR1 GTSNPN, CDR2 SVGIG (reference sequence). CDR3 length equals 13 residues. V lost 0 bases and J lost 7; bases outside the gene matches: 0. Here the CDR3 DNA reads TGTGCCTGGAGTGTGGGACTAGCGAATGAGCAGTTCTTC. Translation: CAWSVGLANEQFF.

This clonotype was observed at least ten times. The rearrangement uses TRBV2 and TRBJ2-7, with TRBD1 matching 11 bases. Germline assignment: CDR1 SNHLY and CDR2 FYNNEI. This CDR3 spans 14 amino acids. V lost 6 bases, J lost 2 bases, and 3 bases stayed unmatched. DNA of the CDR3: TGTGCCAGCAGACGGGGACAGGGGGCCTACGAGCAGTACTTC. Its protein is CASRRGQGAYEQYF.

This clonotype came up many times. The rearrangement links TRBV20-1 to TRBJ1-5; D perhaps matches TRBD1 (6 bases). This CDR3 has 16 residues. From germline, CDR1 is DFQATT and CDR2 SNEGSKA (reference sequence). Trimming took 0 bases from V and 4 from J, leaving 16 bases between them. CDR3 loop: CSARDGKTGLNQPQHF. DNA of the CDR3: TGCAGTGCTAGAGATGGGAAGACAGGTCTAAATCAGCCCCAGCATTTT.

This chain joins TRBV20-1 and TRBJ1-4; 7 nucleotides agree with TRBD1. J lost 7 bases, V lost 6 bases, and 8 bases had no gene match. Germline CDR1 is DFQATT and CDR2 is SNEGSKA (reference sequence). CDR3 length: 13 residues. This chain's CDR3 is CSAHDREGEKLFF. CDR3 nucleotides: TGCAGTGCACATGACAGGGAGGGTGAAAAACTGTTTTTT.

This clonotype was detected ten times or more. Compared with germline, one end of the junction differs, possibly owing to a read error. The V and J genes are TRBV6-6 and TRBJ2-4, with 9 bases aligning to TRBD1. This CDR3 has 14 amino acids. Per germline, CDR1 MNHNY and CDR2 SVGAGI (reference sequence). The CDR3 spells CASSTSGTGLILYF. The CDR3 DNA reads as TGTGCCAGCAGTACCTCCGGGACAGGGCTAATTCTGTACTTC.

This clonotype was counted ten times or more. V is TRBV5-5 and J is TRBJ2-6, with D maybe TRBD2 (5 bases). V lost 1 base to trimming and J lost 1 base, with 9 bases between them. The CDR3 has 16 amino acids. Per the germline V gene, CDR1 is SGHKS and CDR2 is YYEKEE (reference sequence). The CDR3 region has the DNA TGTGCCAGCAGCTTGACTAGGTTTTCTGGGGCCAACGTCCTGACTTTC. This sequence encodes CASSLTRFSGANVLTF.

This clonotype was observed a handful of times. This rearrangement joins TRBV19 to TRBJ2-6; a possible D gene is TRBD1 (5 bases). Germline values: CDR1 LNHDA, CDR2 SQIVND (reference sequence). V shed 4 bases and J shed 0 bases, with 7 bases lying between them. This CDR3 spans 15 amino acids. The CDR3 here is CASSKQVSGANVLTF. The CDR3 coding sequence is TGTGCCAGTAGTAAACAGGTCTCTGGGGCCAACGTCCTGACTTTC. Full variable domain (outside the CDR3, taken from reference TRBV19 and TRBJ2-6): DGGITQSPKYLFRKEGQNVTLSCEQNLNHDAMYWYRQDPGQGLRLIYYSQIVNDFQKGDIAEGYSVSREKKESFPLTVTSAQKNPTAFYLCASSKQVSGANVLTFGAGSRLTVL.

This clonotype was counted ten times or more. The chain combines TRBV20-1 with TRBJ1-5; TRBD1 agrees at 11 bases. This CDR3 has 13 amino acids. V shed 5 bases, J shed 7 bases, and the junction held 4 bases outside the gene matches. Looked up from germline, CDR1 is DFQATT and CDR2 is SNEGSKA (reference sequence). The CDR3 sequence: CSAYGTGGQPQHF. The CDR3 nucleotides read TGCAGTGCTTACGGGACAGGGGGGCAGCCCCAGCATTTT.

This clonotype appeared many times. CDR3 nucleotide sequence: TGTGCCAGCAGCCAAGGATCGGGGGCTCGGTATGGCTACACCTTC. Protein: CASSQGSGARYGYTF. The chain recombines TRBV3-1 with TRBJ1-2, with a possible D match to TRBD1 (6 bases). This CDR3 contains 15 residues. Germline loops: CDR1 LGHDT, CDR2 YNNKEL (reference sequence). V was pared by 1 base and J by 5 bases, with 14 bases between.

The sample holds many counts of this clonotype. The chain employs TRBV7-2 and TRBJ2-2; the D is unclear. The germline V and J ends were trimmed by 6 bases and 7 bases, with 12 bases remaining between them. This CDR3 region has 13 residues. Germline V gene data show CDR1 as SGHTA and CDR2 as FQGNSA. Written as DNA, the CDR3 is TGTGCCAGCAGATTTACCCTCATCGGGGAGCTGTTTTTT. It specifies CASRFTLIGELFF.

This clonotype came up many times. This chain links TRBV19 with TRBJ1-2; a weak D match, TRBD1 (6 bases). V lost 4 bases and J lost 2, with 14 bases in between. This CDR3 region has 15 residues. Germline lookup yields CDR1 LNHDA and CDR2 SQIVND (reference sequence). The CDR3 loop reads CASSTTFDRNYGYTF. Written as DNA, the CDR3 is TGTGCCAGTAGTACCACATTCGACAGGAACTATGGCTACACCTTC.

This clonotype appeared many times. V is TRBV18 and J is TRBJ2-7, with D possibly being TRBD1 (5 bases). Germline values: CDR1 KGHSH, CDR2 LQKENI. The CDR3 runs 13 residues. V lost 2 bases, J lost 4 bases, and 9 bases lay in between. CDR3: CASSPGAEYEQYF. The CDR3 coding sequence is TGTGCCAGCTCACCAGGGGCAGAGTACGAGCAGTACTTC.

At least ten counts were recorded for this clonotype. The V call is TRBV12-3 or TRBV12-4, the J call TRBJ1-5; D is unclear. The CDR3 loop spans 11 amino acids. Trimming shortened V by 6 bases and J by 9 bases, and 9 bases separated the two germline ends. CDR3 bases: TGTGCCAGCAGCCGCTTCGGGCCCCAGCATTTT. It codes for CASSRFGPQHF.

This clonotype was seen a few times. The chain is built from TRBV5-1 and TRBJ2-7, with TRBD2 matching 9 bases. The CDR3 spans 17 residues. The J segment lost 9 bases and the V segment lost 1 base, leaving 17 bases of the junction unmatched. Germline V gene lookup returns CDR1 SGHRS and CDR2 YFSETQ. CDR3 nucleotide sequence: TGCGCCAGCAGCTTGCCGGAGGACGCGGGGGGGAATACGAGGCAGTACTTC. Amino acids: CASSLPEDAGGNTRQYF.

This clonotype occurred many times. The chain carries TRBV9 and TRBJ2-1, with D unresolved. This CDR3 comprises 15 residues. Germline V gives CDR1 SGDLS, CDR2 YYNGEE. The V end was cut by 0 bases, the J end by 3 bases, with 10 bases between. The CDR3 sequence is CASSVEAESYNEQFF. CDR3 nucleotides: TGTGCCAGCAGCGTAGAGGCGGAGAGCTACAATGAGCAGTTCTTC. Based on the CDR3 plus reference TRBV9 and TRBJ2-1, the full variable domain is DSGVTQTPKHLITATGQRVTLRCSPRSGDLSVYWYQQSLDQGLQFLIQYYNGEERAKGNILERFSAQQFPDLHSELNLSSLELGDSALYFCASSVEAESYNEQFFGPGTRLTVL.

This clonotype was counted ten times or more. The chain couples TRBV28 to TRBJ1-2; 8 bases map to TRBD1. Germline assignment: CDR1 MDHEN and CDR2 SYDVKM. Trimming removed 2 bases from V and 3 bases from J; junction bases left unmatched: 2. The CDR3 has 14 residues. CDR3 sequence (DNA): TGTGCCAGCAGTTTACAGGGGGCTGACTATGGCTACACCTTC. Translating it yields CASSLQGADYGYTF.

This clonotype was found many times. CDR3 in amino acids: CATSALGIGLASEEQFF. The CDR3 DNA sequence: TGTGCCACCAGTGCCCTGGGGATAGGACTAGCCTCAGAAGAGCAGTTCTTC. The chain employs TRBV24-1 and TRBJ2-1, with 8 bases that match TRBD2. CDR1 and CDR2 from the germline V gene are KGHDR and SFDVKD. The CDR3 is 17 residues long. V gave up 5 bases and J gave up 10 bases; unmatched junction bases: 18.

This clonotype was detected ten times or more. This rearrangement joins TRBV7-2 to TRBJ2-2; TRBD2 aligns across 13 bases. This CDR3 region has 16 residues. V shed 5 bases and J 7 bases; nucleotides not matched to a gene: 7. Germline-derived CDR1 and CDR2 are SGHTA and FQGNSA. CDR3 nucleotides: TGTGCCAGCAGCCTCGGACTAGCGGGGGCCGGCGGGGAGCTGTTTTTT. Protein: CASSLGLAGAGGELFF.

The table lists this clonotype with many counts. The V and J genes are TRBV5-1 and TRBJ2-3, with a possible D match to TRBD2 (6 bases). The V end lost 5 bases, the J end lost 7 bases, and 14 bases lay between the germline ends. This CDR3 has 13 residues. Germline V lookup: CDR1 SGHRS, CDR2 YFSETQ. The CDR3 nucleotides read TGCGCCAGCAGAAATCTTCGGGACTATACGCAGTATTTT. Protein sequence: CASRNLRDYTQYF.

Many counts were recorded for this clonotype. This chain connects TRBV5-1 to TRBJ1-3; 7 bases align to TRBD1. Germline-derived CDR1 and CDR2 are SGHRS and YFSETQ. Trimming cost V 4 bases and J 0 bases; bases outside gene matches: 4. The CDR3 has 15 residues. This chain's CDR3 is CASSMQGGSGNTIYF. The CDR3 nucleotides read TGCGCCAGCAGCATGCAGGGGGGCTCTGGAAACACCATATATTTT. Looking up the rest from reference TRBV5-1 and TRBJ1-3 gives the full variable domain: KAGVTQTPRYLIKTRGQQVTLSCSPISGHRSVSWYQQTPGQGLQFLFEYFSETQRNKGNFPGRFSGRQFSNSRSEMNVSTLELGDSALYLCASSMQGGSGNTIYFGEGSWLTVV.

This clonotype was detected many times. The chain combines TRBV6-1 with TRBJ1-3; no clear D gene. There are 15 residues in the CDR3. The germline V gene has CDR1 MNHNS and CDR2 SASEGT. Trimming removed 6 bases from V and 3 bases from J, with 15 bases in between. DNA for the CDR3: TGTGCCAGCAGACTTCCCGGGTGGGGTGGAAACACCATATATTTT. Amino acids: CASRLPGWGGNTIYF.

This clonotype occurred once. A much more abundant neighbour one base away suggests this may be a read error. The rearrangement joins TRBV5-1 to TRBJ2-3; TRBD1 matches 9 bases. The length of the CDR3 is 15 residues. Looked up from germline, CDR1 is SGHRS and CDR2 is YFSETQ. CDR3: CASSYRDRVTDTQFF. The CDR3 DNA reads TGCGCCAGCAGCTACCGGGACAGGGTCACAGATACGCAGTTTTTT.

This clonotype was counted ten times or more. This chain connects TRBV28 to TRBJ2-5, with TRBD2 identical over 10 bases. The germline V gene encodes CDR1 MDHEN and CDR2 SYDVKM. V trimming: 8 bases; J trimming: 4 bases; junction bases outside the gene matches: 10. The CDR3 spans 15 residues. DNA of the CDR3: TGTGCCAGCCGGTCCTCCGAGCGGGGGGGAGAGACCCAGTACTTC. Its protein is CASRSSERGGETQYF. Full variable domain (missing parts from reference TRBV28 and TRBJ2-5): DVKVTQSSRYLVKRTGEKVFLECVQDMDHENMFWYRQDPGLGLRLIYFSYDVKMKEKGDIPEGYSVSREKKERFSLILESASTNQTSMYLCASRSSERGGETQYFGPGTRLLVL.

This clonotype was observed many times. The rearrangement joins TRBV5-8 to TRBJ2-7; perhaps TRBD1 as D (6 bases). V dropped 4 bases and J dropped 4 bases, with 15 bases sitting between them. This CDR3 spans 14 amino acids. The germline V gene encodes CDR1 SGHTS and CDR2 YDEGEE. CDR3 sequence: CASSHRDQGYEQYF. CDR3 nucleotides: TGTGCCAGCAGCCACCGGGATCAGGGGTACGAGCAGTACTTC.

This clonotype was detected ten times or more. Here the CDR3 DNA reads TGCAGCGCCCCCGGGGGGCTGTTGTCCTACAATGAGCAGTTCTTC. Translation gives CSAPGGLLSYNEQFF. This chain connects TRBV29-1 to TRBJ2-1; weak D call: TRBD2 (7 bases). The CDR3 has 15 amino acids. V was cut by 7 bases and J by 1 base, with 17 bases left in between. Germline V gene sequence: CDR1 SQVTM, CDR2 ANQGSEA.

This clonotype was seen repeatedly, ten times or more. One junction end does not reproduce the germline sequence, and a read error may be involved. The rearrangement uses TRBV20-1 and TRBJ2-4; TRBD1 or TRBD2 may be the D gene (6 bases each). This CDR3 region has 11 residues. Germline CDR1 is DFQATT and CDR2 is SNEGSKA (reference sequence). For the CDR3, the DNA is TGCAGTGCTAGCCCGGGGGCATACCTCCACTTC. Protein sequence: CSASPGAYLHF.

This clonotype was observed a handful of times. This sequence joins TRBV5-1 and TRBJ2-2; TRBD1 agrees at 8 bases. V was pared by 2 bases and J by 7 bases, with 10 bases of the junction left unmatched. The CDR3 sequence is 16 residues long. The germline gives CDR1 SGHRS, CDR2 YFSETQ. The CDR3 DNA sequence: TGCGCCAGCAGCTTACGCCCCAGGGGGCAGGACGGGGAGCTGTTTTTT. Translated, it gives CASSLRPRGQDGELFF.

This clonotype showed up many times. The chain recombines TRBV5-1 with TRBJ2-4; perhaps D is TRBD1 or TRBD2 (5 bases each). The CDR3 spans 14 residues. Trimming cost V 1 base and J 7 bases, with 12 bases left between them. Looked up from germline, CDR1 is SGHRS and CDR2 is YFSETQ. CDR3 region: CASSLRDPRNIQYF. CDR3 sequence (DNA): TGCGCCAGCAGCTTGAGGGACCCGAGGAACATTCAGTACTTC.

This clonotype turned up a few times. The chain combines TRBV5-1 with TRBJ2-5; D may be TRBD1 or TRBD2 (6 bases each). This CDR3 is built from 16 residues. V was trimmed by 4 bases and J by 5 bases, leaving 21 bases between them. Germline loops: CDR1 SGHRS, CDR2 YFSETQ. CDR3 loop: CASSPLGRGASETQYF. In DNA, the CDR3 is TGCGCCAGCAGCCCCCTTGGAAGGGGGGCGAGCGAGACCCAGTACTTC.